These T cell receptor beta chains were read from a single sample in a study of blood T cell repertoires in COVID-19. Sequencing used immunoSEQ multiplex PCR; TCRdb keeps in-frame clones, though not all of them. This table has over 85,000 clones, approximately 80% appearing once. Source material: peripheral blood. All receptors derive from a man aged 55 to 70 with active or convalescent COVID-19. Both conserved end residues are part of each CDR3. Each record gives: J gene, V gene, D gene, clone size, CDR3 protein, CDR3 DNA. A D gene is named only where the DNA matches it firmly. The size of a clone is reported for some rows only, either as once, few or many, or as a class for expanded clones.

TRBJ1-1 | TRBV13 | - | - | CASSLVQGKNTEAFF | TGTGCCAGCAGCTTAGTCCAGGGGAAGAACACTGAAGCTTTCTTT
TRBJ1-5 | TRBV7-2 | - | - | CASSLGTEQPQHF | TGTGCCAGCAGCTTAGGGACTGAGCAGCCCCAGCATTTT
TRBJ1-5 | TRBV6-6 | TRBD1 | few | CASSRSGTGNQPQHF | TGTGCCAGCAGCAGGAGTGGGACAGGCAATCAGCCCCAGCATTTT
TRBJ1-5 | TRBV6-6 | - | - | CASSLSRGGQPQHF | TGTGCCAGCAGTCTCAGTCGGGGGGGTCAGCCCCAGCATTTT
TRBJ2-2 | TRBV2 | - | - | CASSLHTGELFF | TGTGCCAGCAGCCTTCACACCGGGGAGCTGTTTTTT
TRBJ1-2 | TRBV24-1 | TRBD1 | - | CATSDKRGPGQGRGGYTF | TGTGCCACCAGTGATAAAAGGGGACCGGGACAGGGGAGAGGGGGCTACACCTTC
TRBJ2-2 | TRBV7-3 | TRBD2 | - | CASSLRPSGSVSPGELFF | TGTGCCAGCAGCTTAAGGCCTAGCGGGAGTGTTAGCCCCGGGGAGCTGTTTTTT
TRBJ2-1 | TRBV9 | TRBD2 | - | CASSVGFSGRSRSYNEQFF | TGTGCCAGCAGCGTAGGCTTTAGCGGGAGGTCCCGCTCCTACAATGAGCAGTTCTTC
TRBJ1-1 | TRBV2 | TRBD1 | - | CASSSRTGGGTEAFF | TGTGCCAGCAGCTCGCGGACAGGGGGAGGCACTGAAGCTTTCTTT
TRBJ1-1 | TRBV18 | TRBD1 | - | CASSPQGAGLNTEAFF | TGTGCCAGCTCACCACAGGGGGCGGGTCTGAACACTGAAGCTTTCTTT
TRBJ2-2 | TRBV4-3 | TRBD2 | - | CASSQETGGPLLGAGELFF | TGCGCCAGCAGCCAAGAAACGGGAGGGCCATTACTCGGGGCCGGGGAGCTGTTTTTT
TRBJ1-2 | TRBV20-1 | - | - | CSAGGAEGYTF | TGCAGTGCCGGGGGGGCAGAAGGCTACACCTTC
TRBJ2-1 | TRBV4-1 | TRBD2 | - | CASSSGLGLGLGLGQREGEQFF | TGCGCCAGCAGCAGTGGGTTAGGGTTAGGGTTAGGGTTAGGTCAGCGGGAGGGTGAGCAGTTCTTC
TRBJ1-4 | TRBV7-9 | - | many | CASSTGHSNEKLFF | TGTGCCAGCAGCACGGGACACTCAAATGAAAAACTGTTTTTT
TRBJ2-2 | TRBV5-1 | - | few | CASSFQGIGELFF | TGCGCCAGCAGCTTTCAGGGGATCGGGGAGCTGTTTTTT
TRBJ1-2 | TRBV5-1 | - | few | CASSPDSRRDGYTF | TGCGCCAGCAGCCCGGACAGCCGCCGCGATGGCTACACCTTC
TRBJ1-2 | TRBV29-1 | - | - | CSAAGEYGYTF | TGCAGCGCGGCAGGGGAGTATGGCTACACCTTC
TRBJ2-1 | TRBV28 | - | - | CASSNARRNEQFF | TGTGCCAGCAGCAATGCCCGGAGGAATGAGCAGTTCTTC
TRBJ2-7 | TRBV5-5 | TRBD1 | - | CASSLLRDRAYEQYF | TGTGCCAGCAGCTTGTTAAGGGACAGGGCCTACGAGCAGTACTTC
TRBJ2-7 | TRBV28 | TRBD1 | - | CASSLGQGSYEQYF | TGTGCCAGCAGTCTCGGACAGGGATCCTACGAGCAGTACTTC
TRBJ1-1 | TRBV7-9 | TRBD1 | - | CASSLVTGALNTEAFF | TGTGCCAGCAGCTTAGTCACAGGGGCTCTTAACACTGAAGCTTTCTTT
TRBJ2-7 | TRBV9 | TRBD1 | - | CASSVAGTGAFYEQYF | TGTGCCAGCAGCGTGGCCGGGACAGGGGCTTTCTACGAGCAGTACTTC